There are many counts of the clone carrying this T cell receptor (beta chain). Its antigen is as yet unknown. This entry is derived from a study of T cells in Graves' hyperthyroidism and ophthalmopathy. Points from the study as a whole: With a median lead of around 6.7 months before onset, the model predicted ophthalmopathy. Blood also held most thyroid clonotypes expanded beyond 0.001.

RNA transcripts provided the source from which TCR beta CDR3 regions were amplified. HTBI primers were the set used in a first-round RT-PCR of the TCR CDR3. TCRdb called the multiplex PCR reads again in MiXCR, with one record for every CDR3 protein. The sample contains hundreds of thousands of distinct CDR3 sequences, less than 45% of which appear only once. This TCR came from an adult man with Graves' disease, either hyperthyroidism or ophthalmopathy (not recorded which). Sequencing was done on a sample of peripheral blood or thyroid tissue (not recorded which).

CDR3 protein: CASSESTLGRVLEAFF. Here the CDR3 DNA reads TGCGCCAGCAGTGAGTCGACTCTGGGCAGGGTTCTCGAAGCTTTCTTT. This chain joins TRBV10-2 and TRBJ1-1, with D perhaps TRBD1 (5 bases). CDR3 size: 16 residues. The V and J ends lost 0 bases and 8 bases respectively, with 19 bases between them. Germline values: CDR1 WSHSY, CDR2 SAAADI.